The present entry profiles one T cell receptor beta chain with its context. Its specificity is not known. This specimen comes from a study of cytomegalovirus exposure and HLA in healthy donors. Study-wide results and caveats: Relative to equally common others, HLA-associated TCR beta chains showed greater clonal expansion in a later analysis.

The CDR3 loop spans 16 amino acids. Germline V gives CDR1 SGDLS, CDR2 YYNGEE. The V segment lost 2 bases and the J segment 7 bases; nucleotides outside the gene matches: 7. The study ran its PCR with 60 Vbeta and 13 Jbeta primers. The repertoire was sequenced with immunoSEQ multiplex PCR; TCRdb's copy has only in-frame clones and lacks some. The sample carries 150,000 to 200,000 clones, more than 70% recorded once. Sequenced: PBMCs. The sequence was obtained from a middle-aged woman in good health and CMV-seropositive. The chain has TRBV9 and TRBJ2-1, with 12 bases matching TRBD2. DNA of the CDR3: TGTGCCAGCAGCGTCTACGGACTAGCGGGACAAAATGAGCAGTTCTTC. Residues: CASSVYGLAGQNEQFF.